Given below is one TCR beta chain in context. A multiplex PCR was run with 60 Vbeta primers and 13 Jbeta primers. Produced via immunoSEQ multiplex PCR; TCRdb's table is partial and in-frame only. The table has over 100,000 clones, around 76% seen once. CDR3 size: 15 residues. With 1 base removed from V and 0 bases from J, the gap between germline ends came to 7 bases. Per germline, CDR1 SEHNR and CDR2 FQNEAQ (reference sequence). The sample originates from a study of cytomegalovirus exposure and HLA in healthy donors. This receptor was obtained from a male donor in good health and CMV-seronegative. Sequenced sample: PBMCs. The chain uses TRBV7-9 and TRBJ1-5; D is ambiguous. The CDR3 here is CASSLDGYSNQPQHF. Written as DNA, the CDR3 is TGTGCCAGCAGCTTAGACGGGTATAGCAATCAGCCCCAGCATTTT.